The 19 T cell receptor beta chains below come from one sample, sequenced in a study of cytomegalovirus exposure and HLA in healthy donors (dated by TCRdb to 2017 to 2019). The library relied on the immunoSEQ multiplex PCR assay. A mixture of 60 forward primers for TCR Vbeta segments and 13 reverse primers for TCR Jbeta segments was used in the multiplex PCR. TCRdb took this table from immuneACCESS and kept in-frame rearrangements with V and J called. Such tables lack part of the clones; where checked against another copy, unresolved V genes explain under half of the gap, and the rest is unexplained. The sample includes fewer than 200,000 clones, with 80% to 90% observed a single time. In total, the top ten clones hold approximately 0.78% of the sample. What was sequenced was PBMCs. These receptors all stem from a woman aged 18-29 years in good health and CMV-seronegative.

Written as DNA, the CDR3 is TGTGCCAGCAGCTGCCGCCCGGGACAAGGCACAGATACGCAGTATTTT. Protein sequence: CASSCRPGQGTDTQYF. V gene TRBV5-5 combines with J gene TRBJ2-3, with TRBD1 as a possible D gene (6 bases). Germline V gene data show CDR1 as SGHKS and CDR2 as YYEKEE (reference sequence). The CDR3 has 16 amino acids. Deletions cut 3 bases from V and 1 base from J, with 15 bases between. Full variable domain (outside the CDR3, taken from reference TRBV5-5 and TRBJ2-3): DAGVTQSPTHLIKTRGQQVTLRCSPISGHKSVSWYQQVLGQGPQFIFQYYEKEERGRGNFPDRFSARQFPNYSSELNVNALLLGDSALYLCASSCRPGQGTDTQYFGPGTRLTVL.

This clone has more than one count but fewer than ten. The chain recombines TRBV18 with TRBJ1-2, with 7 bases that match TRBD1. CDR3 length: 14 residues. Germline V gene sequence: CDR1 KGHSH, CDR2 LQKENI. Losses at the gene ends were 4 bases for V and 3 bases for J; bases not matched to a gene: 5. Here the CDR3 reads CASSQRDRDYGYTF. For the CDR3, the DNA is TGTGCCAGCTCACAGAGGGACAGAGACTATGGCTACACCTTC.

The V call is TRBV27, the J call TRBJ2-6, with 7 bases fitting TRBD1. Germline V gives CDR1 MNHEY, CDR2 SMNVEV (reference sequence). Trimming removed 8 bases from V and 0 bases from J; junction bases left unmatched: 1. The CDR3 extends over 14 amino acids. The CDR3 loop is CASGTDSGANVLTF. The CDR3 bases are TGTGCCAGCGGGACAGACTCTGGGGCCAACGTCCTGACTTTC.

This clone was seen a few times. The V call is TRBV5-6, the J call TRBJ2-7; D perhaps matches TRBD2 (6 bases). The CDR3 is made up of 15 amino acids. From germline, CDR1 is SGHDT and CDR2 YYEEEE. Deletions cut 2 bases from V and 5 bases from J, with 17 bases between. The CDR3 reads CASSFEAGPENEQYF. CDR3 nucleotides: TGTGCCAGCAGCTTTGAAGCGGGTCCTGAGAACGAGCAGTACTTC.

The V and J genes are TRBV5-1 and TRBJ2-7, with 10 bases lining up with TRBD1. CDR3 size: 14 residues. CDR1 is SGHRS, CDR2 YFSETQ, per germline. Trimming cost V 5 bases and J 4 bases; bases outside gene matches: 6. This chain's CDR3 is CASSPGQGSYEQYF. The CDR3 DNA is TGCGCCAGCAGTCCGGGACAGGGGTCTTACGAGCAGTACTTC.

The gene calls are TRBV11-3 and TRBJ2-1, with D tentatively TRBD2 (6 bases). CDR1 is SGHNT and CDR2 is YENEEA in the germline V gene. V was clipped by 1 base and J by 6 bases, with 10 bases between them. The CDR3 extends over 14 amino acids. CDR3 sequence reads: CASSLVGGLNEQFF. The CDR3 DNA sequence: TGTGCCAGCAGCTTAGTCGGGGGTCTCAATGAGCAGTTCTTC. Full variable domain (remainder filled in from reference TRBV11-3 and TRBJ2-1): EAGVVQSPRYKIIEKKQPVAFWCNPISGHNTLYWYLQNLGQGPELLIRYENEEAVDDSQLPKDRFSAERLKGVDSTLKIQPAELGDSAVYLCASSLVGGLNEQFFGPGTRLTVL.

This chain joins TRBV5-4 and TRBJ2-7, with a weak D call TRBD2 (5 bases). V was cut by 1 base and J by 0 bases, with 11 bases left in between. Germline CDR1 is SGHNT and CDR2 is YYREEE (reference sequence). There are 15 residues in the CDR3. The DNA of the CDR3 is TGTGCCAGCAGCTTGTTCAAGCGGAGCTCCTACGAGCAGTACTTC. This translates into CASSLFKRSSYEQYF. The whole variable domain, filled in from reference TRBV5-4 and TRBJ2-7, reads ETGVTQSPTHLIKTRGQQVTLRCSSQSGHNTVSWYQQALGQGPQFIFQYYREEENGRGNFPPRFSGLQFPNYSSELNVNALELDDSALYLCASSLFKRSSYEQYFGPGTRLTVT.

The chain employs TRBV5-1 and TRBJ2-7; 10 bases agree with TRBD1. The CDR3 totals 15 residues. The germline V gene encodes CDR1 SGHRS and CDR2 YFSETQ. With 7 bases clipped from V and 5 bases from J, the junction kept 12 bases outside the gene matches. The CDR3 sequence: CASSAEPGQGHEQYF. The CDR3 DNA sequence: TGCGCCAGCTCTGCAGAGCCGGGACAGGGGCACGAGCAGTACTTC.

The sample holds a few counts of this clone. The chain links TRBV6-6 to TRBJ1-4; 7 bases align to TRBD1. V shed 6 bases, J shed 6 bases, and the junction held 7 bases outside the gene matches. CDR3 length: 14 amino acids. In germline, CDR1 is MNHNY, CDR2 SVGAGI (reference sequence). The CDR3 is CASRLGQIHEKLFF. The DNA of the CDR3 is TGTGCCAGCAGGCTGGGACAGATTCATGAAAAACTGTTTTTT.

This clone was seen once. The rearrangement uses TRBV4-3 and TRBJ2-5; 7 bases align to TRBD2. The CDR3 has 13 amino acids. V was clipped by 0 bases and J by 11 bases; unmatched bases: 6. The V gene's germline CDR1 is LGHNA and CDR2 YSLEER. CDR3 DNA sequence: TGCGCCAGCAGCCAAGATTTGGGGAGGGGACAGTACTTC. This sequence encodes CASSQDLGRGQYF.

This chain connects TRBV10-2 to TRBJ2-3, with TRBD1 matching 9 bases. The V gene's germline CDR1 is WSHSY and CDR2 SAAADI. The CDR3 spans 15 residues. The trim removed 3 bases at V and 6 bases at J, leaving 7 bases unmatched. The CDR3 protein is CASSDGTGPLDTQYF. The CDR3 coding sequence is TGCGCCAGCAGTGACGGGACAGGGCCTCTGGATACGCAGTATTTT.

Note on this clone: The junction departs from germline at one end; a sequencing error may be responsible. The chain recombines TRBV27 with TRBJ2-7, with 7 positions matching TRBD1. Germline loops: CDR1 MNHEY, CDR2 SMNVEV (reference sequence). This CDR3 is 15 amino acids long. The DNA for the CDR3 is TGTGTCAGCAGTTTCACAAGACAGGGCGCCTACGAGCAGTACTTC. It encodes CVSSFTRQGAYEQYF.

The V and J genes are TRBV4-1 and TRBJ2-5; D might be TRBD1 (5 bases). The CDR3 contains 16 residues. V lost 1 base and J lost 0, with 12 bases in between. Germline V gene lookup returns CDR1 MGHRA and CDR2 YSYEKL. The chain's CDR3 is CASSQGLHRNQETQYF. The CDR3 DNA reads as TGCGCCAGCAGCCAAGGACTTCACAGGAACCAAGAGACCCAGTACTTC.

About this clone itself: The same CDR3 arises from other DNA sequences in this sample as well. The chain recombines TRBV30 with TRBJ2-2; TRBD1 might be the D (6 bases). V was cut by 0 bases and J by 3 bases, with 11 bases left in between. CDR3 length equals 15 residues. The germline V gene encodes CDR1 GTSNPN and CDR2 SVGIG (reference sequence). CDR3 residues: CAWSVQGTHTGELFF. The CDR3 DNA is TGTGCCTGGAGTGTACAGGGCACCCACACCGGGGAGCTGTTTTTT.

This sequence joins TRBV5-1 and TRBJ1-4, with 12 bases fitting TRBD1. V was pared by 4 bases and J by 7 bases, with 11 bases of the junction left unmatched. CDR3 length: 17 residues. Germline-derived CDR1 and CDR2 are SGHRS and YFSETQ. CDR3 loop: CASSLGTGGGMGEKLFF. CDR3 DNA sequence: TGCGCCAGCAGCCTCGGGACAGGGGGCGGCATGGGTGAAAAACTGTTTTTT.

The V and J genes are TRBV6-6 and TRBJ1-4, with D possibly being TRBD1 (6 bases). The length of the CDR3 is 12 residues. Trimming shortened V by 6 bases and J by 7 bases, and 9 bases separated the two germline ends. From germline, CDR1 is MNHNY and CDR2 SVGAGI (reference sequence). The CDR3 nucleotides are TGTGCCAGCAGCGACAGGCCTGAAAAACTGTTTTTT. This encodes CASSDRPEKLFF.

The chain combines TRBV5-1 with TRBJ1-1; D is undetermined. Germline CDR1 is SGHRS and CDR2 is YFSETQ. CDR3 length: 12 amino acids. V gave up 7 bases and J gave up 1 base, with 8 bases separating them. This CDR3 reads CASGSGNTEAFF. As DNA, the CDR3 is TGCGCCAGCGGGTCGGGGAACACTGAAGCTTTCTTT.

The rearrangement uses TRBV5-1 and TRBJ2-3; 11 bases agree with TRBD2. V lost 6 bases, J lost 2 bases, and 5 bases stayed unmatched. Germline-derived CDR1 and CDR2 are SGHRS and YFSETQ. The CDR3 has 15 residues. CDR3 DNA: TGCGCCAGCACCAAGGGACTAGCGGACACAGATACGCAGTATTTT. It specifies CASTKGLADTDTQYF. The complete variable domain, with remaining parts taken from reference TRBV5-1 and TRBJ2-3, reads KAGVTQTPRYLIKTRGQQVTLSCSPISGHRSVSWYQQTPGQGLQFLFEYFSETQRNKGNFPGRFSGRQFSNSRSEMNVSTLELGDSALYLCASTKGLADTDTQYFGPGTRLTVL.

V and J are TRBV27 and TRBJ1-2, with D possibly being TRBD1 (5 bases). Deletions cut 0 bases from V and 4 bases from J, with 15 bases between. This CDR3 region has 16 residues. In germline, CDR1 is MNHEY, CDR2 SMNVEV (reference sequence). As DNA, the CDR3 is TGTGCCAGCAGTTTATCGGGGGGGGAACGGGTCTATGGCTACACCTTC. It specifies CASSLSGGERVYGYTF.